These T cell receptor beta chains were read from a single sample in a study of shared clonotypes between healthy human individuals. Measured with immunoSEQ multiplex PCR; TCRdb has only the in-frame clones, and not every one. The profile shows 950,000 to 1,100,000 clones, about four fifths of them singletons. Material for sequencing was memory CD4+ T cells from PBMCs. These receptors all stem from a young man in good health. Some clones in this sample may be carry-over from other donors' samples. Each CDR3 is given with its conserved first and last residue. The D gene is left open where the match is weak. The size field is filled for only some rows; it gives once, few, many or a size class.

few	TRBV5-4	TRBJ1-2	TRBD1	TGTGCCAGCAGCTGGGACAGGGGATCCGGTGGCTACACCTTC	CASSWDRGSGGYTF
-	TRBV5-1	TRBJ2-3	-	TGCGCCAGCAGCCTGGCGTCAGGGGATACGCAGTATTTT	CASSLASGDTQYF
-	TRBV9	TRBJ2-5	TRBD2	TGTGCCAGCAGCGCTTCCGGGACTAGTGAGGAGACCCAGTACTTC	CASSASGTSEETQYF
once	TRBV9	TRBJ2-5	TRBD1	TGTGCCAGCAGCGGACGACAGGGGGTGGGCGAGACCCAGTACTTC	CASSGRQGVGETQYF
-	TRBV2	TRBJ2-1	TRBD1	TGTGCCAGCAGGGTTTTGGACAGGGAGTTGGCTGAGCAGTTCTTC	CASRVLDRELAEQFF
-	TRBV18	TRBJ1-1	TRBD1	TGTGCCAGCTCACGTCTACAGGGGGGAACTGAAGCTTTCTTT	CASSRLQGGTEAFF
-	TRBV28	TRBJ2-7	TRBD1	TGTGCCAGCCATACCTTCGGGACAGGGCCCTTTGAGCAGTACTTC	CASHTFGTGPFEQYF
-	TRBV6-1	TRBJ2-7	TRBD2	TGTGCCAGCAGTGGTCGGAGGCTAGCGGGAGCCTACGAGCAGTACTTC	CASSGRRLAGAYEQYF
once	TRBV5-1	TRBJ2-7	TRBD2	TGCGCCAGCACGCTTAGCGGGAGAATTAGCTACGAGCAGTACTTC	CASTLSGRISYEQYF
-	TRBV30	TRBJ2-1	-	TGTGCCTGGAGTAGGGGTAGTAATGAGCAGTTCTTC	CAWSRGSNEQFF
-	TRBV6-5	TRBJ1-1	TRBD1	TGTGCCAGCAGTTACGCCACAGGGGTAGAAGCTTTCTTT	CASSYATGVEAFF
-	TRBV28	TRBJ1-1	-	TGTGCCAGCAGCCTGGTGGGGCGGGAAGCTTTCTTT	CASSLVGREAFF
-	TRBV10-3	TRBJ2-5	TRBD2	TGTGCCATCAGCCGGGGACTACCTAACCAAGAGACCCAGTACTTC	CAISRGLPNQETQYF
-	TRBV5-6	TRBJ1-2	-	TGTGCCAGCAGCTTGACAAACAGGGACATAGGTGGCTACACCTTC	CASSLTNRDIGGYTF
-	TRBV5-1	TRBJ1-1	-	TGCGCCAGCAGCTTGGGAGGGCTGAACACTGAAGCTTTCTTT	CASSLGGLNTEAFF
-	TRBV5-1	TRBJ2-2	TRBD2	TGCGCCAGCAGCTTCCTCAGCGGGGTGAACACCGGGGAGCTGTTTTTT	CASSFLSGVNTGELFF
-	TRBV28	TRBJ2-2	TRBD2	TGTGCCAGCAGTCCATGGACTAGCGCAAACACCGGGGAGCTGTTTTTT	CASSPWTSANTGELFF
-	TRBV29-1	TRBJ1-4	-	TGCAGCGGGGGACGGGGTAATGAAAAACTGTTTTTT	CSGGRGNEKLFF
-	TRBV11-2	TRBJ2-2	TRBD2	TGTGCCAGCAGCTCCCCCCACAGCGGGAGTGCGTCCGGGGAGCTGTTTTTT	CASSSPHSGSASGELFF
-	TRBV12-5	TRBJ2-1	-	TGTGCTAGTGGCCCGACGGGGGCAACCTACAATGAGCAGTTCTTC	CASGPTGATYNEQFF
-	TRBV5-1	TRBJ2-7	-	TGCGCCAGCAGCTTGACAGGGCCCCTGGACGAGCAGTACTTC	CASSLTGPLDEQYF
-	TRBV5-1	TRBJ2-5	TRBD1	TGCGCCAGCAGATCAGGGGGCCAAGAGACCCAGTACTTC	CASRSGGQETQYF
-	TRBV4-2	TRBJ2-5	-	TGTGCCAGCAGCCAAGTGGGTAGCGGAACCCAAGAGACCCAGTACTTC	CASSQVGSGTQETQYF
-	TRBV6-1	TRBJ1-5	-	TGTGCCAGCACTCTCGACAGAGGGCAGCCCCAGCATTTT	CASTLDRGQPQHF
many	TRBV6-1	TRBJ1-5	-	TGTGCCAGCAGTGCATCGCATAGCAATCAGCCCCAGCATTTT	CASSASHSNQPQHF
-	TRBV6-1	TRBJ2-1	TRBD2	TGTGCCAGCAGTGAAAAGGTAGCGGGGTTTTCCTACAATGAGCAGTTCTTC	CASSEKVAGFSYNEQFF
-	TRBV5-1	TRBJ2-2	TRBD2	TGCGCCAGCAGCTTTCTCCCCGGACTAGCGGGAGTAAGGGAGCTGTTTTTT	CASSFLPGLAGVRELFF
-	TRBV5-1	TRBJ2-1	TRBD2	TGCGCCAGCAGCTCCCAGCCTAGCGGGAGGGCCGGTAATGAGCAGTTCTTC	CASSSQPSGRAGNEQFF
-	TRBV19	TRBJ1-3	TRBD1	TGTGCCAGTAGTCGACAGGGCCGTTCGGGGTCTGGAAACACCATATATTTT	CASSRQGRSGSGNTIYF
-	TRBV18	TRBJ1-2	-	TGTGCCAGCTCTCGGAGGGAAGGCGGCTACACCTTC	CASSRREGGYTF
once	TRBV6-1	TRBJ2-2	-	TGTGCCAGCAGGCCTACGGGAGCTGTCACCGGGGAGCTGTTTTTT	CASRPTGAVTGELFF
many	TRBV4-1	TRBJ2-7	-	TGCGCCAGCAGCCAAGAGGCATCGGCGGCGTTTTCCTACGAGCAGTACTTC	CASSQEASAAFSYEQYF
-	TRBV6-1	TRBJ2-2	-	TGTGCCAGCAGTGAAGGTTCGGGGCGGACCGGGGAGCTGTTTTTT	CASSEGSGRTGELFF
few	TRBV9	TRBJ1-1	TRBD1	TGTGCCAGCAGCCTAACAGGGGCGAAGACTGAAGCTTTCTTT	CASSLTGAKTEAFF
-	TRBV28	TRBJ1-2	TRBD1	TGTGCCAGCAGTTTATTAGGGACAGGGGGGATCGTTAACTATGGCTACACCTTC	CASSLLGTGGIVNYGYTF
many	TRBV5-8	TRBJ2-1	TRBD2	TGTGCCAGCAGCCTCGTGCTGGGACTAGCGGGAGGACCCTCCTACAATGAGCAGTTCTTC	CASSLVLGLAGGPSYNEQFF
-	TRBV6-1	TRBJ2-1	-	TGTGCCAGCAGTTCACAGGTGGGGTCCTACAATGAGCAGTTCTTC	CASSSQVGSYNEQFF
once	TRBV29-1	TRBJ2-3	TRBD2	TGCAGCGTTGCGGGGGGGGACACAGATACGCAGTATTTT	CSVAGGDTDTQYF
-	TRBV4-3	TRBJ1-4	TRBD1	TGCGCCAGCAGCTCCCACCCGGCAGGGGGAGGGAGTGAAAAACTGTTTTTT	CASSSHPAGGGSEKLFF
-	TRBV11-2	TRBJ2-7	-	TGTGCCAGCAGCCGCTTGGGCAGGGACCACGAGCAGTACTTC	CASSRLGRDHEQYF
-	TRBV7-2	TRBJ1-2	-	TGTGCCAGCAGCCCCCGGACACCGGAGGGGTATGGCTACACCTTC	CASSPRTPEGYGYTF
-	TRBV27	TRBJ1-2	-	TGTGCCAGCAGGGGGGTGTCGTTTGGTGGCTACACCTTC	CASRGVSFGGYTF
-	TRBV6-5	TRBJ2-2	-	TGTGCCAGCATTTCCCACACCGGGGAGCTGTTTTTT	CASISHTGELFF
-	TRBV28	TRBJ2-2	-	TGTGCCAGCACCCCACCCGGAGGGCGCCCGAACACCGGGGAGCTGTTTTTT	CASTPPGGRPNTGELFF
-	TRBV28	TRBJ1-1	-	TGTGCCAGCAGTTTGGGTACAGGGAACACTGAAGCTTTCTTT	CASSLGTGNTEAFF
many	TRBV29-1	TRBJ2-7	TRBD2	TGCAGCGTGGGACTAGCGGGAGACGAGCAGTACTTC	CSVGLAGDEQYF
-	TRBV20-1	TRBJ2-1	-	TGCAGTGCTACGACTAGAAATGAGCAGTTCTTC	CSATTRNEQFF
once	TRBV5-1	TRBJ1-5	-	TGCGCCAGCAGCTTGGGGGGGGGCGATCAGCCCCAGCATTTT	CASSLGGGDQPQHF
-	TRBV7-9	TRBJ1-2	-	TGTGCCAGCTTTACAGGGTACTATGGCTACACCTTC	CASFTGYYGYTF
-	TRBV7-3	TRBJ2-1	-	TGTGCCAGCAGCTACGCACACGGTGAGCAGTTCTTC	CASSYAHGEQFF
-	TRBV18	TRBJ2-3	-	TGTGCCAGCTCACCACGGATAGCCCTCAGCACAGATACGCAGTATTTT	CASSPRIALSTDTQYF
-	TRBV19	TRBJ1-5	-	TGTGCCAGTAGTATGGAGATTCGAGGGAATCAGCCCCAGCATTTT	CASSMEIRGNQPQHF
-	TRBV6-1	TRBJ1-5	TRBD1	TGTGCCAGCGGGGGACAGGGTAATCAGCCCCAGCATTTT	CASGGQGNQPQHF
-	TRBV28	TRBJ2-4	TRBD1	TGTGCCAGCAGTTCGGACAGGGAAAACATTCAGTACTTC	CASSSDRENIQYF
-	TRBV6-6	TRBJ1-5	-	TGTGCCAGCCGGGGGGTGGCCAACAATCAGCCCCAGCATTTT	CASRGVANNQPQHF
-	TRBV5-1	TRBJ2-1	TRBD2	TGCGCCAGCAGCTTGGCCATAGGACTAGCGGATTACAATGAGCAGTTCTTC	CASSLAIGLADYNEQFF
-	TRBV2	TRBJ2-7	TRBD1	TGTGCCAGACAGGGGCTACGGGGGCAGTACTTC	CARQGLRGQYF
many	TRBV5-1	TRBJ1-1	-	TGCGCCAGCAGCTTGGGTACAGTGATGAACACTGAAGCTTTCTTT	CASSLGTVMNTEAFF
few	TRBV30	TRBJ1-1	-	TGTGCCTGGAGTGTACTTCAACAGGGAATCACTGAAGCTTTCTTT	CAWSVLQQGITEAFF
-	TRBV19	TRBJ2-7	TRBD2	TGTGCCAGTAGTATAGGGGGAGCGGGGGACCTAAACTCCTACGAGCAGTACTTC	CASSIGGAGDLNSYEQYF